The 5 T cell receptor beta chains in this list originate from one sample, sequenced in a study of blood T cell repertoires in COVID-19. Data came from immunoSEQ multiplex PCR; TCRdb stores just in-frame clones and leaves some out. The sample carries around 100,000 clones, just over 85% recorded once. The sequenced sample consisted of peripheral blood. Every receptor here comes from a human donor in a cohort sampled during active COVID-19.

V usage is TRBV18 and J usage is TRBJ2-7; no reliable D call. The CDR3 totals 14 residues. CDR1 and CDR2 from the germline V gene are KGHSH and LQKENI. The V and J ends lost 0 bases and 2 bases respectively, with 8 bases between them. The CDR3 here is CASSPPSVPYEQYF. The CDR3 region has the DNA TGTGCCAGCTCACCACCGTCGGTCCCCTACGAGCAGTACTTC.

This clone was seen only a few times. V usage is TRBV28 and J usage is TRBJ2-7; D is unclear. Germline lookup yields CDR1 MDHEN and CDR2 SYDVKM. CDR3 length: 14 amino acids. The ends were cut back, 11 bases at V and 3 bases at J, with 20 bases in the middle. The CDR3 DNA reads TGTGCCCTCAGCCGAGACCGCGGCGGCTACGAGCAGTACTTC. Translating gives CALSRDRGGYEQYF. Looking up the rest from reference TRBV28 and TRBJ2-7 gives the full variable domain: DVKVTQSSRYLVKRTGEKVFLECVQDMDHENMFWYRQDPGLGLRLIYFSYDVKMKEKGDIPEGYSVSREKKERFSLILESASTNQTSMYLCALSRDRGGYEQYFGPGTRLTVT.

This sequence joins TRBV6-5 and TRBJ2-7, with D possibly matching TRBD1 (5 bases). Germline CDR1 is MNHEY and CDR2 is SVGAGI. Trimming pared 7 bases from V and 5 bases from J, leaving 12 bases between. This CDR3 comprises 12 residues. This CDR3 reads CASTQGTDEQYF. The CDR3 DNA reads TGTGCCAGCACCCAGGGTACCGACGAGCAGTACTTC.

For the CDR3, the DNA is TGTGCCAGCATTGGGACAGGGGATAATTCACCCCTCCACTTT. The encoded protein is CASIGTGDNSPLHF. V is TRBV7-9 and J is TRBJ1-6, with 10 bases that match TRBD1. CDR3 size: 14 residues. Germline V gene lookup returns CDR1 SEHNR and CDR2 FQNEAQ (reference sequence). The V and J ends lost 7 bases and 5 bases, in that order; junction bases with no gene match: 2.

The chain combines TRBV6-5 with TRBJ1-1; D is perhaps TRBD1 (6 bases). CDR1 is MNHEY and CDR2 is SVGAGI in the germline V gene. CDR3 size: 14 residues. V lost 6 bases to trimming and J lost 3 bases, with 14 bases between them. CDR3 coding DNA: TGTGCCAGCAGGCCGGGACACAAAGACACTGAAGCTTTCTTT. Amino acid sequence: CASRPGHKDTEAFF.